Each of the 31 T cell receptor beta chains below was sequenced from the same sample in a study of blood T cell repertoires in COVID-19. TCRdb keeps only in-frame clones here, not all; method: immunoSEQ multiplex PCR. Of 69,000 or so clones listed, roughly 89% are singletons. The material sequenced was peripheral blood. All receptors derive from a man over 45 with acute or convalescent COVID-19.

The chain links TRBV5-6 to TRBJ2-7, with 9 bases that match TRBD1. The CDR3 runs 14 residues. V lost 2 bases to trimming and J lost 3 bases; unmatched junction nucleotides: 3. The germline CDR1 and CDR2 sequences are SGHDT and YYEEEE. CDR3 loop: CASSFGTGYYEQYF. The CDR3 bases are TGTGCCAGCAGCTTCGGGACAGGGTACTACGAGCAGTACTTC.

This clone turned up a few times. CDR3 amino acids: CASSLLGGRAEEQFF. The CDR3 nucleotides are TGCGCCAGCAGCTTGTTAGGCGGGAGGGCCGAAGAGCAGTTCTTC. The chain is built from TRBV5-1 and TRBJ2-1; 9 positions agree with TRBD2. CDR1 and CDR2 (germline): SGHRS, YFSETQ. The V and J ends lost 1 base and 10 bases, in that order; junction bases with no gene match: 9. The CDR3 extends over 15 amino acids.

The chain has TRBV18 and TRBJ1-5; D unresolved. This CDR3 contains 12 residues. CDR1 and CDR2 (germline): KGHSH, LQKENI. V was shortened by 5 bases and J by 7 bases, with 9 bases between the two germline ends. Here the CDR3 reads CASSDTGQPQHF. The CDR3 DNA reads TGTGCCAGCTCAGACACTGGGCAGCCCCAGCATTTT.

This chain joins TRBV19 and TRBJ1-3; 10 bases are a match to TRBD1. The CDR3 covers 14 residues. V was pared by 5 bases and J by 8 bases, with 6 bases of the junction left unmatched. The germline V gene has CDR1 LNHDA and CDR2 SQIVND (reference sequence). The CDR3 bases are TGTGCCAGTAGTCCCTCGGGACAGGGGTACACCATATATTTT. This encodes CASSPSGQGYTIYF.

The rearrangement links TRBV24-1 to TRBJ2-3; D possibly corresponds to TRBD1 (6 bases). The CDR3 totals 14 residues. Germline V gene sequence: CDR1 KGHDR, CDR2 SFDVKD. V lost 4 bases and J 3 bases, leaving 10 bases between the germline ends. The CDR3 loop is CATSDPGQTDTQYF. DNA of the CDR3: TGTGCCACCAGTGACCCGGGACAAACAGATACGCAGTATTTT.

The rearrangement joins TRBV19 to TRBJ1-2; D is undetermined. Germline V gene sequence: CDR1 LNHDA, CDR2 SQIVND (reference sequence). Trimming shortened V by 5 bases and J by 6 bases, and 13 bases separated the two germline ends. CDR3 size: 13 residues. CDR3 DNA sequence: TGTGCCAGTAGTTGGCGAGGTCCCCATGGCTACACCTTC. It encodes CASSWRGPHGYTF.

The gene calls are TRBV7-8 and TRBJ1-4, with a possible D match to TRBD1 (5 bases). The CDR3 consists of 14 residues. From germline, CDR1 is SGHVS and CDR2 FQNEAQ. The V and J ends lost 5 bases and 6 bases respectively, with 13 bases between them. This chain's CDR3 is CASSPQGGDEKLFF. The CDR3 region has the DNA TGTGCCAGCAGCCCCCAGGGAGGGGATGAAAAACTGTTTTTT.

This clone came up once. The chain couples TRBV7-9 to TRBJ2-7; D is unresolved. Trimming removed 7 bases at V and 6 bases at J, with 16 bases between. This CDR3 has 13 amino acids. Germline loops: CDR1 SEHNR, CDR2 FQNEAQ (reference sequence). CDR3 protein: CASTKIRASEQYF. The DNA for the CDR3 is TGTGCCAGCACAAAGATCAGAGCTAGCGAGCAGTACTTC.

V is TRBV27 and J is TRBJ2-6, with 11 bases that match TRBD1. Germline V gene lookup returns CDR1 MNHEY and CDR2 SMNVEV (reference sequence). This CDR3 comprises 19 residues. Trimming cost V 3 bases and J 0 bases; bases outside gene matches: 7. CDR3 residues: CASSLGTGGLSSGANVLTF. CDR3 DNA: TGTGCCAGCAGTTTGGGGACAGGGGGGCTCAGCTCTGGGGCCAACGTCCTGACTTTC. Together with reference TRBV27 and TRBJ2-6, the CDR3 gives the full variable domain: EAQVTQNPRYLITVTGKKLTVTCSQNMNHEYMSWYRQDPGLGLRQIYYSMNVEVTDKGDVPEGYKVSRKEKRNFPLILESPSPNQTSLYFCASSLGTGGLSSGANVLTFGAGSRLTVL.

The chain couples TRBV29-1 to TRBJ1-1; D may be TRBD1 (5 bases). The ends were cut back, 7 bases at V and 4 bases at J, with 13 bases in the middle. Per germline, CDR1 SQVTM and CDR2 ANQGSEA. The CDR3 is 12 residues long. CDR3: CSGGREGTEAFF. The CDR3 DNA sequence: TGCAGCGGAGGCAGGGAGGGCACTGAAGCTTTCTTT.

The CDR3 nucleotides are TGCAGTGCTAGTTGGGCAGGATCCACTGAAGCTTTCTTT. Amino acids: CSASWAGSTEAFF. The chain uses TRBV20-1 and TRBJ1-1, with no clear D. The CDR3 consists of 13 residues. Germline CDR1 reads DFQATT; CDR2 reads SNEGSKA (reference sequence). The V end lost 3 bases, the J end lost 4 bases, and 12 bases lay between the germline ends.

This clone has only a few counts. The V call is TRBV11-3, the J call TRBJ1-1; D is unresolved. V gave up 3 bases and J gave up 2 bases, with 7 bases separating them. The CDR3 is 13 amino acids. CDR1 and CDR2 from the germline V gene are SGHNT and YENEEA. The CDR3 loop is CASSLGGNTEAFF. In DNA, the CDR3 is TGTGCCAGCAGCTTGGGAGGAAACACTGAAGCTTTCTTT. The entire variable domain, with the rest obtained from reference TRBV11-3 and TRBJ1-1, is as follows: EAGVVQSPRYKIIEKKQPVAFWCNPISGHNTLYWYLQNLGQGPELLIRYENEEAVDDSQLPKDRFSAERLKGVDSTLKIQPAELGDSAVYLCASSLGGNTEAFFGQGTRLTVV.

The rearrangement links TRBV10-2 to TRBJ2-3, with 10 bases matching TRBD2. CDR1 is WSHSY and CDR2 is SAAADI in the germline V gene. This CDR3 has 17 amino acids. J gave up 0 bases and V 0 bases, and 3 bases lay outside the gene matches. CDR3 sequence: CASSESKLAGSTDTQYF. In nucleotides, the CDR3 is TGCGCCAGCAGTGAGTCGAAACTAGCGGGAAGCACAGATACGCAGTATTTT.

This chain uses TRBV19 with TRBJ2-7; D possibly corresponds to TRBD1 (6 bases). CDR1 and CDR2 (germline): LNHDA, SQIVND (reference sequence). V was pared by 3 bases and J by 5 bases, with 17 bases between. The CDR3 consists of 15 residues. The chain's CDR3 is CASSMAQGPWDEQYF. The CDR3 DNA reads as TGTGCCAGTAGTATGGCACAGGGACCTTGGGACGAGCAGTACTTC. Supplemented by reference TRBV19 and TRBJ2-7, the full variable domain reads DGGITQSPKYLFRKEGQNVTLSCEQNLNHDAMYWYRQDPGQGLRLIYYSQIVNDFQKGDIAEGYSVSREKKESFPLTVTSAQKNPTAFYLCASSMAQGPWDEQYFGPGTRLTVT.

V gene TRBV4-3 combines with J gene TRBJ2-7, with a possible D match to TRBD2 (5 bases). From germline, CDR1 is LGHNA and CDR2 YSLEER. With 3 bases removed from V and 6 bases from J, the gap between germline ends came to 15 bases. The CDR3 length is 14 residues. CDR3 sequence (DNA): TGCGCCAGCAGCCAGGCTACTAGTACTAGCGAGCAGTACTTC. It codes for CASSQATSTSEQYF.

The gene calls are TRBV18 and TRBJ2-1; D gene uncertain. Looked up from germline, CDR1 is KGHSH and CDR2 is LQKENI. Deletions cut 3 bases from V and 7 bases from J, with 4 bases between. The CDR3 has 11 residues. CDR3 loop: CASSPINEQFF. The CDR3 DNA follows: TGTGCCAGCTCACCCATTAATGAGCAGTTCTTC.

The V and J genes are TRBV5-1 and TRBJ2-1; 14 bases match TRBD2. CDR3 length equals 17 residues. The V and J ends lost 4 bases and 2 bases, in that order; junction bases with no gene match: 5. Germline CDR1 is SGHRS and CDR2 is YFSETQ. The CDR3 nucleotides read TGCGCCAGCAGCCCGGGACTAGCGGGAGAAGCCTACAATGAGCAGTTCTTC. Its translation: CASSPGLAGEAYNEQFF.

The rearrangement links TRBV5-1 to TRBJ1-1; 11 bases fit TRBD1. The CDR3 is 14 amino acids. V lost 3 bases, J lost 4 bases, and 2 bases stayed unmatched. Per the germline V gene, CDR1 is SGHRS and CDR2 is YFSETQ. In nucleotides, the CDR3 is TGCGCCAGCAGCTCCGGGACAGGGGGCACTGAAGCTTTCTTT. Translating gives CASSSGTGGTEAFF.

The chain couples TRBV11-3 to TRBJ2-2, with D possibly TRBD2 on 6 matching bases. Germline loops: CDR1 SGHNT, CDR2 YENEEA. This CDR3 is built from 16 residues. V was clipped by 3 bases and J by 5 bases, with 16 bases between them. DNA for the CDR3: TGTGCCAGCAGCTTGGCCGGGACTTGGGAAACCGGGGAGCTGTTTTTT. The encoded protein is CASSLAGTWETGELFF. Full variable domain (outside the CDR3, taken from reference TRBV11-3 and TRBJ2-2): EAGVVQSPRYKIIEKKQPVAFWCNPISGHNTLYWYLQNLGQGPELLIRYENEEAVDDSQLPKDRFSAERLKGVDSTLKIQPAELGDSAVYLCASSLAGTWETGELFFGEGSRLTVL.

CDR3 coding DNA: TGTGCCACCAGTGAGCCAAACCACAGCAATGAGCAGTTCTTC. It specifies CATSEPNHSNEQFF. The gene calls are TRBV24-1 and TRBJ2-1; D not resolved. Germline V gene sequence: CDR1 KGHDR, CDR2 SFDVKD. The CDR3 consists of 14 residues. With 4 bases removed from V and 6 bases from J, the gap between germline ends came to 12 bases.

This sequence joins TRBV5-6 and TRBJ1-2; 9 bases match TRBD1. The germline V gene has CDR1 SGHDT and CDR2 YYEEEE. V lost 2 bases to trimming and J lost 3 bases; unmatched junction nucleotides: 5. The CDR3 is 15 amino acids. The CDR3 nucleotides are TGTGCCAGCAGCTTACAGGGGGCGCGAGACTATGGCTACACCTTC. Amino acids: CASSLQGARDYGYTF.

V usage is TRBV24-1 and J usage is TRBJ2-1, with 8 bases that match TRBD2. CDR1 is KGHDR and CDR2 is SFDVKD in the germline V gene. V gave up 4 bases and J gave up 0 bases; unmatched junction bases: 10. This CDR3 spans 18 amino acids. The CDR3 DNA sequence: TGTGCCACCAGTGACCCAACGGGGGGGTATAGCTCCTACAATGAGCAGTTCTTC. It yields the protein CATSDPTGGYSSYNEQFF.

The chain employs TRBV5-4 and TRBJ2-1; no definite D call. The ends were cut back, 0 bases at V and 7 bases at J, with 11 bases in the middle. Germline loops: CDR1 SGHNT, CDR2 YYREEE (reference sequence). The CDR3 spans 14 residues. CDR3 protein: CASSLGLNWNEQFF. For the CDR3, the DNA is TGTGCCAGCAGCTTGGGACTGAATTGGAATGAGCAGTTCTTC.

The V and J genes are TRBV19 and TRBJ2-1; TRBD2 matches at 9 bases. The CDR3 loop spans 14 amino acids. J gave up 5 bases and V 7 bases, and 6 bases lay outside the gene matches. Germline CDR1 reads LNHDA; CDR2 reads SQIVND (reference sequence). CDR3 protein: CASNIGGGDNEQFF. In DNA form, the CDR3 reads TGTGCCAGTAACATTGGCGGGGGGGACAATGAGCAGTTCTTC.

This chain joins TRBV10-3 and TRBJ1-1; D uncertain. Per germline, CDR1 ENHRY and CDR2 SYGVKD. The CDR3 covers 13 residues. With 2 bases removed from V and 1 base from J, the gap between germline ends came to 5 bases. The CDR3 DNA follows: TGTGCCATCAGTGAGGGGCAGAACACTGAAGCTTTCTTT. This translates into CAISEGQNTEAFF.

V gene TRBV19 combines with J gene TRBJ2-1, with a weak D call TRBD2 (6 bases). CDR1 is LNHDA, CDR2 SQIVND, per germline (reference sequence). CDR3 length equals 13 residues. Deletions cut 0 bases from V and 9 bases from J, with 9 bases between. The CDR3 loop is CASSIEREIEQFF. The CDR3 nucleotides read TGTGCCAGTAGTATAGAACGGGAGATTGAGCAGTTCTTC.

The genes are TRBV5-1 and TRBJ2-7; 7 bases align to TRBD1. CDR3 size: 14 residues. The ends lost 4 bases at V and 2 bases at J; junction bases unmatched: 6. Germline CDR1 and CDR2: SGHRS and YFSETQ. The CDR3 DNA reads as TGCGCCAGCAGCGCCGACAGGGTTACCTACGAGCAGTACTTC. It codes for CASSADRVTYEQYF.

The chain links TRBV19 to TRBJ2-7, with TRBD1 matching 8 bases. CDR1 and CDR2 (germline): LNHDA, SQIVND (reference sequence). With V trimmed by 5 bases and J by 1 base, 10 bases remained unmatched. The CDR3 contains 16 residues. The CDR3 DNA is TGTGCCAGTAGTGCCGGACAGGGTTGGAGGTCCTACGAGCAGTACTTC. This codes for CASSAGQGWRSYEQYF.

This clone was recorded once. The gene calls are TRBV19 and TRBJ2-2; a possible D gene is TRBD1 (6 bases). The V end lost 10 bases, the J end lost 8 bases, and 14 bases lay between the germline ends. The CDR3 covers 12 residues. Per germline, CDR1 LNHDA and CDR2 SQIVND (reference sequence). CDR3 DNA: TGTGCCACCAAACAGGGAACTGGGGAGCTGTTTTTT. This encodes CATKQGTGELFF.

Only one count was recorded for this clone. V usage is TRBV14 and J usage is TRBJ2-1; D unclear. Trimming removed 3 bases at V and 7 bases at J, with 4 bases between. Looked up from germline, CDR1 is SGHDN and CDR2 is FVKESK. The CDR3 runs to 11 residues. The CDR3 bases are TGTGCCAGCAGCCATAGAAATGAGCAGTTCTTC. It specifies CASSHRNEQFF.

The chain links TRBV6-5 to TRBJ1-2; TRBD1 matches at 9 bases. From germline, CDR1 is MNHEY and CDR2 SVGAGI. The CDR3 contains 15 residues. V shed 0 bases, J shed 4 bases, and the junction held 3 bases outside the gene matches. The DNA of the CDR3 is TGTGCCAGCAGTTACTCGGGACAGGGAGTCTATGGCTACACCTTC. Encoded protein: CASSYSGQGVYGYTF.